These T cell receptor beta chains were read from a single sample in a study of OX40 agonist ivuxolimab in advanced cancers. The protocol was immunoSEQ multiplex PCR, while the TCRdb copy is restricted to in-frame clones and leaves out a portion. The sample contains 89,000 or so clones, almost 90% of which appear only once. The material was CD4+ or CD8+ T cells sorted from blood, obtained in a trial of the OX40 agonist ivuxolimab. These receptors all come from an adult with an advanced solid tumor such as melanoma, head and neck, liver or kidney cancer. Both conserved end residues are part of each CDR3. A D gene is named only where the DNA matches it firmly. Some rows have no size entry. The others give once, few or many, or a class for an expanded clone.

clone_size	j_call	d_call	v_call	cdr3_aa	cdr3_nt
few	TRBJ1-1	NA	TRBV7-2	CASSLRTNTEAFF	TGTGCCAGCAGCCTGAGGACTAACACTGAAGCTTTCTTT
NA	TRBJ2-3	NA	TRBV4-3	CASSYRSTDTQYF	TGCGCCAGCAGTTACCGGAGCACAGATACGCAGTATTTT
NA	TRBJ2-6	NA	TRBV5-8	CASSLPPGGANVLTF	TGTGCCAGCAGCTTGCCCCCCGGTGGGGCCAACGTCCTGACTTTC
NA	TRBJ2-1	TRBD2	TRBV28	CASSAARGSRNEQFF	TGTGCCAGCAGTGCCGCGCGCGGGAGTAGAAATGAGCAGTTCTTC
NA	TRBJ2-5	NA	TRBV5-4	CASSLLWTNSETQYF	TGTGCCAGCAGCTTATTGTGGACCAACTCGGAGACCCAGTACTTC
NA	TRBJ2-1	NA	TRBV19	CASAKPKVGEQFF	TGTGCCAGCGCTAAACCCAAGGTGGGTGAGCAGTTCTTC
NA	TRBJ1-2	TRBD1	TRBV5-4	CASSLALRGQAGYTF	TGTGCCAGCAGCTTGGCCCTCAGGGGGCAGGCTGGCTACACCTTC
NA	TRBJ1-4	NA	TRBV4-1	CASSQDSGFNEKLFF	TGCGCCAGCAGCCAAGATAGTGGGTTTAATGAAAAACTGTTTTTT
NA	TRBJ2-1	NA	TRBV30	CAGSQDNEQFF	TGTGCAGGTTCCCAGGACAATGAGCAGTTCTTC
NA	TRBJ1-1	NA	TRBV21-1	CASSKVLVTLGTEAFF	TGTGCCAGCAGCAAAGTCCTAGTGACGTTGGGCACTGAAGCTTTCTTT
NA	TRBJ2-1	TRBD2	TRBV5-1	CASSLGGTSISSYNEQFF	TGCGCCAGCAGCTTGGGGGGGACTAGCATTAGCTCCTACAATGAGCAGTTCTTC
NA	TRBJ2-7	NA	TRBV19	CASSWQRDSQGGYEQYF	TGTGCCAGTAGTTGGCAGAGGGACTCCCAAGGAGGCTACGAGCAGTACTTC
NA	TRBJ2-3	TRBD2	TRBV7-2	CASSLVASGRAGDTQYF	TGTGCCAGCAGCTTAGTTGCTAGCGGGAGGGCTGGAGATACGCAGTATTTT
once	TRBJ2-3	TRBD2	TRBV7-6	CASSPRLAGGSDTQYF	TGTGCCAGCAGCCCCAGACTAGCGGGAGGTTCAGATACGCAGTATTTT
once	TRBJ2-7	TRBD2	TRBV5-1	CASSHGLAGAGYEQYF	TGCGCCAGCAGCCACGGACTAGCGGGAGCTGGCTACGAGCAGTACTTC
NA	TRBJ1-1	NA	TRBV10-3	CAISESGLEAFF	TGTGCCATCAGTGAGTCAGGTTTGGAAGCTTTCTTT
NA	TRBJ2-1	NA	TRBV5-1	CASSLTSSYNEQFF	TGCGCCAGCAGCCTAACAAGCTCCTACAATGAGCAGTTCTTC
few	TRBJ1-1	NA	TRBV28	CASSSVRPGNTEAFF	TGTGCCAGCAGTTCTGTCCGGCCTGGGAACACTGAAGCTTTCTTT
NA	TRBJ2-1	NA	TRBV5-1	CASSSRDYNEQFF	TGCGCCAGCAGCTCCCGGGACTACAATGAGCAGTTCTTC
NA	TRBJ2-2	TRBD2	TRBV7-2	CASSLGLAGGANTGELFF	TGTGCCAGCAGCCTCGGGCTAGCGGGGGGAGCGAACACCGGGGAGCTGTTTTTT
NA	TRBJ2-7	TRBD1	TRBV25-1	CASSGTGTKGRAYEQYF	TGTGCCAGCAGTGGGACAGGCACCAAGGGGCGAGCCTACGAGCAGTACTTC
NA	TRBJ1-2	NA	TRBV28	CASSLSRGSSYGYTF	TGTGCCAGCAGTTTATCTAGAGGGTCTTCCTATGGCTACACCTTC
NA	TRBJ2-3	NA	TRBV18	CASSPPGSTDTQYF	TGTGCCAGCTCTCCACCGGGTAGCACAGATACGCAGTATTTT
NA	TRBJ2-7	TRBD2	TRBV19	CASSIAQREGHEQYF	TGTGCCAGTAGTATAGCCCAGCGGGAGGGCCACGAGCAGTACTTC
NA	TRBJ2-5	NA	TRBV7-2	CASSLRGRETQYF	TGTGCCAGCAGCCTCAGGGGCAGGGAGACCCAGTACTTC
NA	TRBJ1-4	NA	TRBV6-1	CASSPQTTNEKLFF	TGTGCCAGCAGTCCCCAAACAACTAATGAAAAACTGTTTTTT
once	TRBJ2-7	NA	TRBV7-2	CASSSNPGLQYEQYF	TGTGCCAGCAGCTCAAACCCGGGACTTCAATACGAGCAGTACTTC
NA	TRBJ1-2	NA	TRBV15	CATSRDMKEGYTF	TGTGCCACCAGCAGAGATATGAAGGAAGGCTACACCTTC
NA	TRBJ2-3	NA	TRBV5-1	CASSLVGFADTQYF	TGCGCCAGCAGCTTGGTCGGGTTCGCAGATACGCAGTATTTT
NA	TRBJ1-2	NA	TRBV30	CAWTLAVGGYTF	TGTGCCTGGACCCTGGCTGTGGGAGGCTACACCTTC
NA	TRBJ1-5	TRBD1	TRBV19	CASRMTGSDQPQHF	TGTGCCAGTAGGATGACAGGGAGCGATCAGCCCCAGCATTTT
NA	TRBJ1-2	NA	TRBV28	CASLQRASYGYTF	TGTGCCAGCCTTCAAAGGGCTTCCTATGGCTACACCTTC
NA	TRBJ2-5	TRBD1	TRBV29-1	CSVAPGQGPQQYF	TGCAGCGTCGCTCCGGGACAGGGGCCTCAGCAGTACTTC
NA	TRBJ2-1	TRBD1	TRBV5-1	CASRTGNNEQFF	TGCGCCAGCAGGACAGGGAACAATGAGCAGTTCTTC
NA	TRBJ2-1	TRBD1	TRBV7-3	CASSLGQGLYNEQFF	TGTGCCAGCAGCTTGGGACAGGGGCTTTACAATGAGCAGTTCTTC
NA	TRBJ2-7	NA	TRBV5-1	CASSLGASEQYF	TGCGCCAGCAGCTTGGGTGCTTCCGAGCAGTACTTC
NA	TRBJ2-1	NA	TRBV27	CASSLGPNVNEQFF	TGTGCCAGCAGTTTAGGTCCAAATGTCAATGAGCAGTTCTTC
once	TRBJ2-5	TRBD2	TRBV14	CASSKLAGEETQYF	TGTGCCAGTAGTAAACTAGCGGGAGAGGAGACCCAGTACTTC
NA	TRBJ1-1	NA	TRBV6-5	CASSYSRGDTEAFF	TGTGCCAGCAGTTACAGCCGTGGGGACACTGAAGCTTTCTTT
NA	TRBJ2-1	NA	TRBV7-9	CASSAPRLGDDEQFF	TGTGCCAGCAGCGCCCCTCGTCTCGGGGACGATGAGCAGTTCTTC
NA	TRBJ2-1	TRBD2	TRBV7-9	CASSPGLKDNEQFF	TGTGCCAGCAGCCCGGGACTAAAAGACAATGAGCAGTTCTTC
NA	TRBJ1-1	TRBD1	TRBV7-3	CASSLDRGTTEAFF	TGTGCCAGCAGCTTAGACAGGGGGACCACTGAAGCTTTCTTT
NA	TRBJ2-1	NA	TRBV14	CASSTRGNTYNEQFF	TGTGCCAGCAGCACGAGGGGAAATACCTACAATGAGCAGTTCTTC
NA	TRBJ2-7	TRBD1	TRBV27	CASSLSLVRDRDYEQYF	TGTGCCAGCAGTTTATCATTAGTTCGGGACAGGGATTACGAGCAGTACTTC
NA	TRBJ2-1	TRBD2	TRBV28	CASSASGTSGNSEQFF	TGTGCCAGCAGTGCTAGCGGGACTAGCGGGAATAGTGAGCAGTTCTTC
once	TRBJ2-1	TRBD2	TRBV9	CASSVAGVAGVINEQFF	TGTGCCAGCAGCGTAGCTGGGGTAGCGGGAGTGATCAATGAGCAGTTCTTC
NA	TRBJ2-1	TRBD2	TRBV7-8	CASSLTRTSGGYNEQFF	TGTGCCAGCAGCCTAACACGGACTAGCGGAGGTTACAATGAGCAGTTCTTC
NA	TRBJ2-7	NA	TRBV11-2	CASSSNIGGPYEQYF	TGTGCCAGCAGCTCAAACATAGGGGGTCCCTACGAGCAGTACTTC